Listed here are 15 T cell receptor beta chains from one sample, sequenced in a study of shared clonotypes between healthy human individuals. The data were produced by immunoSEQ multiplex PCR, yet TCRdb's version contains in-frame clones alone and is incomplete. The top ten hold approximately 0.13% of the sample, which has more than 2 million clones, 85% to 95% seen once. Sequencing was carried out using naive CD4+ T cells sorted from blood. Subset noted: CD45RA+ positively selected. The receptors originated from a young man in good health.

V and J are TRBV30 and TRBJ2-5; D ambiguous. With 0 bases removed from V and 5 bases from J, the gap between germline ends came to 19 bases. Germline-derived CDR1 and CDR2 are GTSNPN and SVGIG (reference sequence). The CDR3 covers 16 residues. The CDR3 nucleotides read TGTGCCTGGAGTGTAGGGTGGCTTCAGAGTCGGGAGACCCAGTACTTC. It translates to CAWSVGWLQSRETQYF.

This clone appeared a single time. This sequence joins TRBV12-5 and TRBJ1-5, with D hard to call. This CDR3 is 12 amino acids long. Trimming removed 0 bases from V and 9 bases from J, with 6 bases in between. Germline-derived CDR1 and CDR2 are LGHNT and FRNRAP. CDR3 loop: CASGLVLSPQHF. CDR3 nucleotides: TGTGCTAGTGGTTTGGTCCTTTCGCCCCAGCATTTT.

The rearrangement uses TRBV5-4 and TRBJ1-2, with TRBD1 as a possible D gene (5 bases). V lost 5 bases to trimming and J lost 8 bases, with 25 bases between them. CDR3 size: 16 residues. Germline CDR1 and CDR2: SGHNT and YYREEE (reference sequence). As DNA, the CDR3 is TGTGCCAGCAGTCTCAGCGATTGGGACGGCTTACGCGGCTACACCTTC. Protein: CASSLSDWDGLRGYTF.

The chain combines TRBV5-6 with TRBJ2-5; 9 positions agree with TRBD1. The CDR3 consists of 16 residues. J was trimmed by 1 base and V by 4 bases; bases with no gene match: 8. The germline V gene has CDR1 SGHDT and CDR2 YYEEEE. The DNA for the CDR3 is TGTGCCAGCAGCCTAGGGACAGGGAATACCCAAGAGACCCAGTACTTC. It specifies CASSLGTGNTQETQYF.

The V gene is TRBV11-1, the J gene TRBJ2-7; D remains ambiguous. There are 14 residues in the CDR3. Germline lookup yields CDR1 SGHAT and CDR2 FQDESV (reference sequence). The V and J ends lost 2 bases and 4 bases respectively, with 12 bases between them. CDR3 amino acids: CASSLTATGYEQYF. The CDR3 DNA reads TGTGCCAGCAGCTTAACAGCTACCGGTTACGAGCAGTACTTC.

This chain joins TRBV15 and TRBJ1-3; D is perhaps TRBD1 (6 bases). The CDR3 totals 15 residues. Trimming removed 4 bases at V and 0 bases at J, with 10 bases between. Germline-derived CDR1 and CDR2 are LNHNV and YYDKDF (reference sequence). The CDR3 bases are TGTGCCACCAGCAATGACAGGATCTCTGGAAACACCATATATTTT. It yields the protein CATSNDRISGNTIYF.

On this clone itself: Other DNA sequences in this sample translate to the same CDR3. The chain uses TRBV7-2 and TRBJ2-7, with 8 positions matching TRBD1. Germline V CDR1 and CDR2: SGHTA, FQGNSA. The CDR3 runs to 15 residues. Trimming removed 3 bases from V and 2 bases from J; junction bases left unmatched: 6. The CDR3 reads CASSLAGQGAYEQYF. The CDR3 DNA follows: TGTGCCAGCAGCTTGGCCGGACAGGGAGCCTACGAGCAGTACTTC.

Worth noting for this clone: At one end the junction does not follow the germline gene, possibly because of a read error. V is TRBV9 and J is TRBJ2-6; 9 nucleotides align to TRBD2. This CDR3 spans 22 amino acids. Germline V lookup: CDR1 SGDLS, CDR2 YYNGEE. The CDR3 DNA reads as TGTGCCAGCAGCGTTTCCGGGACTAGCACTTTACTGCCGATATCTGGGGCCAACGTCCCGACTTTC. This sequence encodes CASSVSGTSTLLPISGANVPTF.

A remark on this clone: The same CDR3 can be traced to other DNA sequences in this sample. The genes are TRBV5-1 and TRBJ2-7; no clear D. The CDR3 extends over 13 amino acids. The germline V and J ends were trimmed by 0 bases and 4 bases, with 8 bases remaining between them. Germline-derived CDR1 and CDR2 are SGHRS and YFSETQ. The CDR3: CASSLGPAYEQYF. CDR3 coding DNA: TGCGCCAGCAGCTTGGGTCCGGCGTACGAGCAGTACTTC.

The J gene is TRBJ2-3, the V gene TRBV4-1, with TRBD2 matching 7 bases. CDR3 size: 17 residues. The germline V gene encodes CDR1 MGHRA and CDR2 YSYEKL. The V gene end was trimmed by 0 bases and the J gene end by 1 base; junction bases not matched to a gene: 7. The CDR3 protein is CASSQDSSGTRTDTQYF. Here the CDR3 DNA reads TGCGCCAGCAGCCAAGACTCGAGCGGGACCCGCACAGATACGCAGTATTTT.

The chain combines TRBV10-3 with TRBJ2-7; 9 nucleotides match TRBD1. CDR3 length: 15 amino acids. The V and J ends lost 6 bases and 4 bases, in that order; junction bases with no gene match: 10. The germline CDR1 and CDR2 sequences are ENHRY and SYGVKD. The CDR3 region is CAISPGQGGLYEQYF. In nucleotides, the CDR3 is TGTGCCATCAGCCCGGGACAGGGCGGCCTATACGAGCAGTACTTC.

V and J are TRBV7-2 and TRBJ1-6; D not resolved. The V gene lost 6 bases and the J gene lost 6 bases, with 12 bases spanning the gap. CDR1 and CDR2 from the germline V gene are SGHTA and FQGNSA. The CDR3 is 14 amino acids. CDR3: CASRAGISNSPLHF. For the CDR3, the DNA is TGTGCCAGCAGGGCGGGCATCTCTAATTCACCCCTCCACTTT.

This clone was seen once. V and J are TRBV5-1 and TRBJ2-1; 7 bases fit TRBD1. CDR1 SGHRS and CDR2 YFSETQ come from the germline V gene. This CDR3 spans 16 amino acids. Unmatched junction bases numbered 5, after V lost 2 bases and J lost 0 bases. The CDR3 spells CASSLTGVSSYNEQFF. In DNA form, the CDR3 reads TGCGCCAGCAGCTTAACAGGGGTCAGCTCCTACAATGAGCAGTTCTTC. Looking up the rest from reference TRBV5-1 and TRBJ2-1 gives the full variable domain: KAGVTQTPRYLIKTRGQQVTLSCSPISGHRSVSWYQQTPGQGLQFLFEYFSETQRNKGNFPGRFSGRQFSNSRSEMNVSTLELGDSALYLCASSLTGVSSYNEQFFGPGTRLTVL.

This chain uses TRBV5-1 with TRBJ1-2; 9 bases fit TRBD1. CDR1 is SGHRS, CDR2 YFSETQ, per germline. The CDR3 length is 13 residues. Unmatched junction bases numbered 5, after V lost 4 bases and J lost 7 bases. CDR3 DNA: TGCGCCAGCAGCCAACAGGGGGCTGCTGGCTACACCTTC. It yields the protein CASSQQGAAGYTF.

The chain is built from TRBV7-9 and TRBJ2-2; D remains unclear. The CDR3 spans 14 residues. Between the trimmed V and J ends, which lost 4 bases and 0 bases, there was a span of 6 bases. Germline V gene lookup returns CDR1 SEHNR and CDR2 FQNEAQ (reference sequence). The CDR3 loop is CASSSTTNTGELFF. The CDR3 coding sequence is TGTGCCAGCAGCTCTACAACGAACACCGGGGAGCTGTTTTTT.